The 5 T cell receptor beta chains below were found in one sample sequenced in a study of cytomegalovirus exposure and HLA in healthy donors. The PCR contained 60 Vbeta and 13 Jbeta primers. Profiling relied on immunoSEQ multiplex PCR, and the TCRdb table lists in-frame clones only, not all of them. The sample contains about 130,000 clones, approximately 75% of which appear only once. The sequencing input was PBMCs. These receptors all stem from a woman in her 40s in good health and CMV-seropositive.

The V and J genes are TRBV2 and TRBJ2-1, with 7 nucleotides matching TRBD1. Germline V gene sequence: CDR1 SNHLY, CDR2 FYNNEI. V lost 3 bases and J lost 9; bases outside the gene matches: 11. CDR3 length: 15 amino acids. As DNA, the CDR3 is TGTGCCAGCAGTGACCGGGACAGAAGGGTGAGTGAGCAGTTCTTC. This codes for CASSDRDRRVSEQFF.

V gene TRBV2 combines with J gene TRBJ2-1, with TRBD2 identical over 14 bases. The CDR3 has 15 residues. Germline CDR1 reads SNHLY; CDR2 reads FYNNEI. Trimming cost V 8 bases and J 1 base; bases outside gene matches: 1. The CDR3 reads CASGLAGGSYNEQFF. In DNA, the CDR3 is TGTGCCAGCGGACTAGCGGGGGGATCCTACAATGAGCAGTTCTTC. The full variable domain, with the rest looked up from reference TRBV2 and TRBJ2-1, is EPEVTQTPSHQVTQMGQEVILRCVPISNHLYFYWYRQILGQKVEFLVSFYNNEISEKSEIFDDQFSVERPDGSNFTLKIRSTKLEDSAMYFCASGLAGGSYNEQFFGPGTRLTVL.

V is TRBV4-2 and J is TRBJ1-1; D not resolved. Trimming left V 3 bases short and J 3 bases short, with 8 bases between. The germline CDR1 and CDR2 sequences are LGHNA and YNFKEQ. CDR3 length: 13 amino acids. CDR3 region: CASSQRRDTEAFF. In nucleotides, the CDR3 is TGTGCCAGCAGCCAGAGGAGGGACACTGAAGCTTTCTTT.

This chain joins TRBV6-7 and TRBJ1-5, with D hard to call. Being an ORF, TRBV6-7 has a function that is uncertain. There are 13 residues in the CDR3. V lost 2 bases, J lost 4 bases, and 6 bases lay in between. CDR3 in amino acids: CASSYQLNQPQHF. CDR3 in DNA: TGTGCCAGCAGTTACCAGTTAAATCAGCCCCAGCATTTT.

This sequence joins TRBV30 and TRBJ2-2, with D tentatively TRBD2 (6 bases). Germline V gene sequence: CDR1 GTSNPN, CDR2 SVGIG (reference sequence). The CDR3 runs 14 residues. Trimming removed 1 base from V and 8 bases from J, with 14 bases in between. This CDR3 reads CAWSGIAGSGELFF. CDR3 nucleotides: TGTGCCTGGAGTGGCATCGCGGGGTCGGGGGAGCTGTTTTTT.